The present entry profiles one T cell receptor (beta chain) with its context. This sample stems from a study of blood T cell repertoires in COVID-19. Whole-study context: Acute and convalescent COVID-19 samples came from the United States, Italy and Spain. Nucleic acid was either cDNA or gDNA, and it came from T cells, B-cell-depleted T cells, or PBMCs.

Sequencing was performed with immunoSEQ multiplex PCR; in TCRdb, only in-frame clones are kept and a portion is missing. The sample carries over 150,000 clones, around three quarters recorded once. The length of the CDR3 is 15 residues. V lost 5 bases and J lost 0; bases outside the gene matches: 6. Per the germline V gene, CDR1 is MDHEN and CDR2 is SYDVKM. The rearrangement uses TRBV28 and TRBJ1-2; TRBD1 aligns across 7 bases. The sequenced material came from peripheral blood. This clonotype was sampled from an elderly man with acute or convalescent COVID-19. The CDR3 is CASSLGQLANYGYTF. The CDR3 bases are TGTGCCAGCAGTCTGGGACAGCTAGCTAACTATGGCTACACCTTC.